This TCR beta chain was sequenced in a study of beta chain features in type 1 diabetes. V was clipped by 10 bases and J by 2 bases; unmatched bases: 11. The CDR3 is 15 amino acids. Germline CDR1 SGHTA, CDR2 FQGNSA. This clone occurred many times. Its matching antigen is unknown. Study conclusions and caveats: For patients, the naive, central memory and Treg TCRB repertoires appeared more alike than for healthy donors.

CD45RO/CCR7/CD25/CD127/CD95/CD27 separated CD4+ naive, central memory, regulatory and stem cell-like memory cells by sorting. The entirety of the isolated RNA underwent reverse transcription, so expressed TCRB transcripts were sequenced. There were millions of reads on average in the naive, central memory and regulatory T cell samples. Generated by immunoSEQ multiplex PCR, the TCRdb table keeps only in-frame clones and is missing some. The repertoire includes about 160,000 clones, less than 9.5% of them detected once, and over 2% sits in the top ten. The source of this sequence is a woman aged 18-29 years in good health. Sequencing was done on a sample of central memory CD4+ T cells from blood. V gene TRBV7-2 combines with J gene TRBJ2-3, with 8 nucleotides matching TRBD2. The CDR3 here is CATAPGLVSTDTQYF. In DNA, the CDR3 is TGTGCCACCGCGCCGGGACTAGTTTCCACAGATACGCAGTATTTT.